This T cell receptor (beta chain) was sequenced in a study of cytomegalovirus exposure and HLA in healthy donors. Study as a whole: Unique TCR beta sequences numbering some 120 million came from about 180 million T cells in an earlier analysis. Study-wide points: Data from an earlier analysis indicated that most TCR beta V segments were productive either about 90% or about 30% of the time. Apparent HLA restriction characterized most CMV-associated TCR beta chains in a later analysis. Donors belonging to an Asian-associated ancestry cluster reportedly showed fewer N-insertions in productive TCRs than the roughly 680-donor mean, according to what a later analysis found.

This clone was seen once. The antigen is undetermined. Deletions cut 3 bases from V and 1 base from J, with 6 bases between. The CDR3 totals 13 residues. CDR1 is MDHEN, CDR2 SYDVKM, per germline. Primers included in the PCR were 60 Vbeta and 13 Jbeta primers. Clones were sequenced by immunoSEQ multiplex PCR, and TCRdb holds only the in-frame ones, with some missing. Among roughly 98,000 clones listed, 80% to 90% were seen once. Sequenced: PBMCs. The rearrangement joins TRBV28 to TRBJ1-1; D may be TRBD1 (5 bases). The receptor was isolated from a man aged 35-49 years in good health and CMV-seronegative. The CDR3 is CASSLTENTEAFF. As DNA, the CDR3 is TGTGCCAGCAGTTTGACAGAGAACACTGAAGCTTTCTTT.